These 21 T cell receptor beta chains share one sample of origin, sequenced in a study of control samples from healthy donors and cancer patients. Produced via immunoSEQ multiplex PCR; TCRdb's table is partial and in-frame only. The data show fewer than 200,000 clones, just over 90% seen once. Specimen: blood. These receptors were collected from a young man in good health.

The genes are TRBV28 and TRBJ2-3; D uncertain. Trimming cost V 3 bases and J 1 base, with 11 bases left between them. The CDR3 extends over 15 amino acids. Germline CDR1 and CDR2: MDHEN and SYDVKM. CDR3 DNA sequence: TGTGCCAGCAGTTTGATCGTGCGGCGCACAGATACGCAGTATTTT. Protein product: CASSLIVRRTDTQYF.

The chain is built from TRBV7-6 and TRBJ1-4; tentative D call: TRBD1 (6 bases). The CDR3 sequence is 14 residues long. Per germline, CDR1 SGHVS and CDR2 FNYEAQ. V was clipped by 1 base and J by 6 bases, with 9 bases between them. The CDR3 DNA follows: TGTGCCAGCAGCTTAGAGACAGGAGATGAAAAACTGTTTTTT. Protein sequence: CASSLETGDEKLFF.

The V gene is TRBV7-3, the J gene TRBJ2-7; no clear D gene. Trimming shortened V by 1 base and J by 1 base, and 8 bases separated the two germline ends. The CDR3 is made up of 14 amino acids. CDR1 and CDR2 (germline): SGHTA, FQGTGA. DNA of the CDR3: TGTGCCAGCAGCTTAATCGGATCGTCCTACGAGCAGTACTTC. It yields the protein CASSLIGSSYEQYF.

The V call is TRBV7-2, the J call TRBJ2-5, with TRBD2 matching over 12 bases. CDR3 length: 15 amino acids. The germline V gene encodes CDR1 SGHTA and CDR2 FQGNSA. V dropped 3 bases and J dropped 2; count of bases not matched to a gene: 1. DNA of the CDR3: TGTGCCAGCAGCTTGCTAGCGGGGGGGCAAGAGACCCAGTACTTC. This translates into CASSLLAGGQETQYF.

The chain's CDR3 is CASSPPGLQSLAKNIQYF. The CDR3 DNA is TGTGCCAGCTCACCACCCGGGTTACAGTCCTTAGCCAAAAACATTCAGTACTTC. The gene calls are TRBV18 and TRBJ2-4; D unclear. The CDR3 runs to 18 residues. V was trimmed by 0 bases and J by 0 bases, leaving 15 bases between them. CDR1 is KGHSH and CDR2 is LQKENI in the germline V gene.

The V gene is TRBV12-3 or TRBV12-4, the J gene TRBJ1-3, with unresolved D. The CDR3 spans 11 residues. Trimming cost V 8 bases and J 3 bases, with 5 bases left between them. CDR3 in DNA: TGTGCCAGCGCGAGTGGAAACACCATATATTTT. Its translation is CASASGNTIYF.

DNA of the CDR3: TGTGCCAGCAAGCCCCAGGACAGGGGAGGAGAGCAGTACTTC. Translation gives CASKPQDRGGEQYF. This chain uses TRBV27 with TRBJ2-7; 9 nucleotides align to TRBD1. Germline loops: CDR1 MNHEY, CDR2 SMNVEV (reference sequence). CDR3 length: 14 residues. The V and J ends lost 7 bases and 7 bases, in that order; junction bases with no gene match: 11.

Comments on this clone: Other DNA variants within this sample encode the same CDR3. The V and J genes are TRBV4-1 and TRBJ2-6; D possibly corresponds to TRBD1 (10 bases). CDR1 MGHRA and CDR2 YSYEKL come from the germline V gene. This CDR3 contains 20 residues. The germline V and J ends were trimmed by 1 base and 0 bases, with 19 bases remaining between them. The CDR3 loop is CASSQGGGDRGLSGANVLTF. The CDR3 DNA is TGCGCCAGCAGCCAAGGCGGGGGGGACAGGGGTCTCTCTGGGGCCAACGTCCTGACTTTC.

V gene TRBV25-1 combines with J gene TRBJ2-1; maybe TRBD2 (5 bases). The ends were cut back, 3 bases at V and 7 bases at J, with 10 bases in the middle. Germline lookup yields CDR1 MGHDK and CDR2 SYGVNS. CDR3 length equals 13 residues. The CDR3, as DNA: TGTGCCAGCAGTGACCCCAGACTAAATGAGCAGTTCTTC. Its translation: CASSDPRLNEQFF.

This sequence joins TRBV7-9 and TRBJ2-1; the match to TRBD1 covers 8 bases. Germline trimming cut 4 bases from V and 6 bases from J; bases unmatched to any gene: 8. Germline V gene lookup returns CDR1 SEHNR and CDR2 FQNEAQ (reference sequence). The CDR3 is 15 amino acids. The CDR3 is CASSSPGTGSNEQFF. The CDR3 region has the DNA TGTGCCAGCAGCTCCCCCGGGACAGGTTCCAATGAGCAGTTCTTC.

The gene calls are TRBV18 and TRBJ2-7; D is unclear. Germline CDR1 KGHSH, CDR2 LQKENI. This CDR3 spans 15 amino acids. The V gene lost 0 bases and the J gene lost 7 bases, with 16 bases spanning the gap. DNA for the CDR3: TGTGCCAGCTCACCACCGGCTACCTTCCCGGGTGAGCAGTACTTC. Translated, it gives CASSPPATFPGEQYF.

The chain links TRBV7-9 to TRBJ2-3; TRBD1 agrees at 7 bases. CDR1 and CDR2 from the germline V gene are SEHNR and FQNEAQ (reference sequence). The V gene end was trimmed by 5 bases and the J gene end by 1 base; junction bases not matched to a gene: 6. CDR3 size: 15 residues. CDR3 sequence (DNA): TGTGCCAGCAGCCCCGAGGGGGCCGGCACAGATACGCAGTATTTT. Translated: CASSPEGAGTDTQYF.

The V call is TRBV6-5, the J call TRBJ2-6; D may be TRBD1 (6 bases). With 5 bases removed from V and 2 bases from J, the gap between germline ends came to 10 bases. This CDR3 has 15 amino acids. Germline CDR1 reads MNHEY; CDR2 reads SVGAGI. The chain's CDR3 is CASSTGQAGANVLTF. The CDR3 DNA follows: TGTGCCAGCAGTACAGGGCAAGCTGGGGCCAACGTCCTGACTTTC.

The genes are TRBV2 and TRBJ2-2; no definite D call. This CDR3 comprises 11 residues. The ends were cut back, 5 bases at V and 6 bases at J, with 4 bases in the middle. The germline V gene has CDR1 SNHLY and CDR2 FYNNEI. The CDR3 loop is CASSFSGELFF. In DNA form, the CDR3 reads TGTGCCAGCAGTTTTTCCGGGGAGCTGTTTTTT.

The chain employs TRBV19 and TRBJ1-5; D remains unclear. Germline CDR1 LNHDA, CDR2 SQIVND (reference sequence). Trimming left V 3 bases short and J 2 bases short, with 11 bases between. The CDR3 has 15 residues. CDR3: CASSMGGKGNQPQHF. The CDR3 region has the DNA TGTGCCAGTAGTATGGGAGGGAAGGGCAATCAGCCCCAGCATTTT.

The chain employs TRBV25-1 and TRBJ2-5; a weak D match, TRBD1 (5 bases). The germline V gene has CDR1 MGHDK and CDR2 SYGVNS. CDR3 length: 13 residues. V was shortened by 7 bases and J by 1 base, with 10 bases between the two germline ends. CDR3 residues: CASMGLGQETQYF. CDR3 nucleotides: TGTGCCAGCATGGGGCTAGGCCAAGAGACCCAGTACTTC.

The chain uses TRBV5-1 and TRBJ1-1; D gene ambiguous. Germline V gene lookup returns CDR1 SGHRS and CDR2 YFSETQ. V was pared by 7 bases and J by 1 base, with 20 bases between. The CDR3 sequence is 16 residues long. The CDR3 DNA is TGCGCCAGCGGCCTGAGGAGGAATACCCCGAACACTGAAGCTTTCTTT. It is translated as CASGLRRNTPNTEAFF.

In its sample, this clone was seen a few times. V usage is TRBV28 and J usage is TRBJ1-2; no firm D call. V lost 4 bases to trimming and J lost 5 bases, with 11 bases between them. The CDR3 consists of 13 residues. CDR1 and CDR2 from the germline V gene are MDHEN and SYDVKM. CDR3 DNA: TGTGCCAGCAGTTGGAGTGAGGCGTATGGCTACACCTTC. Translated, it gives CASSWSEAYGYTF.

The rearrangement joins TRBV30 to TRBJ1-5; D gene uncertain. The CDR3 consists of 13 residues. CDR1 GTSNPN and CDR2 SVGIG come from the germline V gene (reference sequence). Trimming cost V 5 bases and J 2 bases, with 10 bases left between them. CDR3 sequence reads: CAWSAARNQPQHF. Here the CDR3 DNA reads TGTGCCTGGTCGGCCGCACGCAATCAGCCCCAGCATTTT.

The chain combines TRBV28 with TRBJ1-5, with D unresolved. Germline V CDR1 and CDR2: MDHEN, SYDVKM. The CDR3 runs 14 residues. Trimming removed 6 bases at V and 4 bases at J, with 13 bases between. CDR3 DNA sequence: TGTGCCAGCAGCAAGGAAAGATTGAATCAGCCCCAGCATTTT. Its protein is CASSKERLNQPQHF.

The chain combines TRBV30 with TRBJ2-1; D is perhaps TRBD2 (6 bases). The V gene's germline CDR1 is GTSNPN and CDR2 SVGIG (reference sequence). V lost 3 bases to trimming and J lost 3 bases, with 15 bases between them. This CDR3 is 15 amino acids long. This CDR3 is CAWSAAGRGYNEQFF. The CDR3 DNA reads TGTGCCTGGAGCGCCGCGGGGCGGGGCTACAATGAGCAGTTCTTC.